This is a list of T cell receptor beta chains from one sample in a study of T cell changes during pregnancy in multiple sclerosis. Sequencing was performed with immunoSEQ multiplex PCR; in TCRdb, only in-frame clones are kept and a portion is missing. Among 60,000 to 70,000 clones listed, more than 85% were seen once. The source material was peripheral blood, sampled in the second trimester of pregnancy. These receptors were collected from a female donor with multiple sclerosis, enrolled in a pregnancy study. Both conserved end residues are part of each CDR3. The D gene is left open where the match is weak. Not all rows give a size; the values are once, few, many and, for expanded clones, a class.

j_call d_call v_call cdr3_length clone_size cdr3_aa cdr3_nt
TRBJ2-7 - TRBV7-2 13 - CASSLGASYEQYF TGTGCCAGCAGCTTAGGGGCTTCCTACGAGCAGTACTTC
TRBJ2-1 TRBD2 TRBV9 16 - CASSVEGLAFYNEQFF TGTGCCAGCAGCGTAGAGGGACTAGCATTCTACAATGAGCAGTTCTTC
TRBJ1-6 TRBD1 TRBV2 16 - CASRADPGGHNSPLHF TGTGCCAGCAGGGCCGACCCAGGGGGACATAATTCACCCCTCCACTTT
TRBJ2-4 - TRBV7-9 15 - CASSPRTLKGDIQYF TGTGCCAGCAGCCCCCGGACCCTGAAAGGGGACATTCAGTACTTC
TRBJ2-7 - TRBV28 13 - CASSSEVLDEQYF TGTGCCAGCAGTTCCGAGGTTCTTGACGAGCAGTACTTC
TRBJ1-4 - TRBV30 13 - CAWSTGGSGKLFF TGTGCCTGGAGTACGGGGGGGTCGGGGAAACTGTTTTTT
TRBJ1-2 - TRBV5-4 15 - CASSSPTVGSYGYTF TGTGCCAGCAGCTCCCCGACAGTCGGGAGCTATGGCTACACCTTC
TRBJ1-3 TRBD1 TRBV5-6 16 - CASSDGQGVVGNTIYF TGTGCCAGCAGCGACGGACAGGGGGTAGTCGGAAACACCATATATTTT
TRBJ2-7 - TRBV27 13 - CASRSTSGYEQYF TGTGCCAGCAGATCTACTTCAGGTTACGAGCAGTACTTC
TRBJ2-7 TRBD1 TRBV6-5 15 - CASSYSRGQHYEQYF TGTGCCAGCAGTTACTCGAGGGGGCAGCACTACGAGCAGTACTTC
TRBJ2-1 TRBD1 TRBV6-5 15 - CASSWTGTENNEQFF TGTGCCAGCAGTTGGACAGGGACGGAGAACAATGAGCAGTTCTTC
TRBJ1-1 TRBD1 TRBV18 15 - CASSPPGTGNTEAFF TGTGCCAGCTCACCACCGGGGACAGGGAACACTGAAGCTTTCTTT
TRBJ2-5 TRBD1 TRBV11-1 15 - CASRAFGTAEETQYF TGTGCCAGCAGGGCGTTCGGGACAGCCGAAGAGACCCAGTACTTC
TRBJ1-1 TRBD1 TRBV7-3 14 few CASSVPTGSAEAFF TGTGCCAGCAGCGTACCGACAGGGAGCGCTGAAGCTTTCTTT
TRBJ2-2 - TRBV19 16 - CASSMGGARGTGELFF TGTGCCAGTAGTATGGGGGGGGCGCGCGGCACCGGGGAGCTGTTTTTT
TRBJ1-1 - TRBV7-2 16 - CASSWATAPSFTEAFF TGTGCCAGCAGCTGGGCGACGGCCCCCTCTTTTACTGAAGCTTTCTTT
TRBJ1-1 - TRBV21-1 17 - CASSPREVETQNTEAFF TGTGCCAGCAGCCCCAGGGAGGTCGAGACTCAGAACACTGAAGCTTTCTTT
TRBJ2-7 TRBD1 TRBV10-3 15 - CAISPGQGTSDEQYF TGTGCCATCAGTCCTGGACAGGGTACGTCGGACGAGCAGTACTTC
TRBJ2-7 - TRBV11-1 15 - CASSLAPGLFYEQYF TGTGCCAGCAGCCTAGCCCCGGGACTTTTTTACGAGCAGTACTTC
TRBJ2-3 - TRBV5-1 14 - CASSLGTPRDTQYF TGCGCCAGCAGCTTGGGAACTCCTCGAGATACGCAGTATTTT
TRBJ2-1 - TRBV10-3 16 - CAISEPNQGLYNEQFF TGTGCCATCAGTGAGCCCAACCAGGGTCTCTACAATGAGCAGTTCTTC
TRBJ1-5 - TRBV6-1 16 - CASSEWSRQGSQPQHF TGTGCCAGCAGTGAATGGTCTAGGCAGGGGAGTCAGCCCCAGCATTTT
TRBJ2-7 TRBD2 TRBV7-7 15 - CASSLGVAGGAEQYF TGTGCCAGCAGCTTAGGCGTGGCGGGAGGGGCCGAGCAGTACTTC
TRBJ1-1 - TRBV27 14 - CASSIRDSNTEAFF TGTGCCAGCAGCATCAGGGACTCGAACACTGAAGCTTTCTTT
TRBJ2-2 - TRBV2 14 - CASNQRDWTGELFF TGTGCCAGCAACCAGAGGGATTGGACCGGGGAGCTGTTTTTT
TRBJ2-5 TRBD1 TRBV7-9 14 once CASSRPGQQETQYF TGTGCCAGCAGCCGACCGGGACAGCAAGAGACCCAGTACTTC
TRBJ1-2 TRBD1 TRBV30 13 - CAWTGGGNYGYTF TGTGCCTGGACAGGGGGCGGTAACTATGGCTACACCTTC
TRBJ1-3 - TRBV5-1 15 - CASSSGPGAGNTIYF TGCGCCAGCAGCTCAGGACCGGGAGCGGGAAACACCATATATTTT
TRBJ2-7 - TRBV9 15 - CASSVAPQGTYEQYF TGTGCCAGCAGCGTAGCACCCCAGGGCACCTACGAGCAGTACTTC
TRBJ1-3 TRBD1 TRBV10-3 14 - CAIRSQGEGNTIYF TGTGCCATCAGATCACAGGGGGAAGGAAACACCATATATTTT
TRBJ1-4 TRBD1 TRBV5-8 16 once CASSVRSGGYNEKLFF TGTGCCAGCAGCGTCCGGTCAGGGGGCTATAATGAAAAACTGTTTTTT